This T cell receptor beta chain was recorded in a study of shared clonotypes between healthy human individuals (dated by TCRdb to about 2020). Regarding the study in general: The cohort included a few men and a couple of women between 18 and 49 years of age. Per donor, three plates each were used for CD4 naive and CD4 memory, two for CD8 naive, and one for CD8 memory. The study deeply sequenced blood TCR repertoires of several healthy adults to estimate repertoire size and the extent of clonotype sharing between individuals. Different laboratories and diverse techniques were used to prepare libraries and sequence TCR repertoires, to increase sequencing depth and limit assay-specific biases. Leukapheresis yielded between about 0.85 and 9 billion PBMCs per donor.

TCR CDR3 regions were amplified from genomic DNA by multiplex PCR using the deep immunoSEQ assay. Extracted genomic DNA from each cell subset was distributed evenly across all wells of several immunoSEQ 96-well plates, and each plate was treated as a replicate. Each replicate PCR for sorted subsets received 150 to 250 ng genomic DNA, equal to 28,000 or so T cell genomes. Purified libraries were quantified with a Qubit 3.0 fluorometer, sized on a Bioanalyzer 2100, and re-quantified with the KAPA Library Quantification kit. Every immunoSEQ 96-well plate was sequenced on a dedicated single-read 150-cycle Illumina NextSeq 550 flow cell. Under the source paper's analysis protocol: The immunoSEQ output contained only junctional sequences without quality scores, so filtering could not match that applied to full-length reads. To assign V/J genes and CDR3, sequences were annotated using PyIR, a Python wrapper for IgBLAST v1.9, with IMGT germline references. Any read was removed if the V/J assignment was weak (E-value above 1e-6), the CDR3 was missing, or the read contained stop codons, out-of-frame junctions, or ambiguous translated residues. V3J clonotypes were defined as sequences sharing an identical inferred V gene, J gene, and CDR3 amino acid sequence. The percentage overlap between two repertoires was calculated by dividing the number of shared unique clonotypes by the size of the smaller repertoire. Three approaches were used to assess repertoire richness: RTK rarefaction, the Chao1 estimator, and Recon v2.1 estimates of unobserved clonotypes. For all TCRbeta clonotypes obtained by the gDNA method from several donors, generation probabilities were computed with OLGA. TCRdb limited this immuneACCESS table to in-frame rearrangements with V and J called. A share of clones is missing; checked studies link under half to unresolved V genes, and the rest is unexplained. V and J calls and clone size are those listed in that table; D and trimming were worked out from the DNA. Counted in this sample were 2 million to 2.5 million clones; roughly 95% of them appeared once. The ten largest clones take up 1% to 1.3% of the sample.

Findings and caveats that apply to the study as a whole: Clonotypes shared by all four sorted-subset donors showed higher generation probabilities than non-shared clonotypes. Sampling was restricted to blood, and TCR repertoires in tissues likely differ from the TCR repertoires found in blood. When a handful of donors were compared, the shared fraction of clonotypes was 5% to 6.5% for naive CD4, around 4% for naive CD8, more than 2% for memory CD4, and about 0.36% for memory CD8. Because the study included only a small number of donors, the genetic and exposure-history diversity represented was limited. Rarefaction of sorted-subset datasets indicated incomplete sequencing despite the large sequencing depth. Naive subsets generally had larger estimated clonotype richness than memory subsets. Based on pairwise subsampling, the degree of clonotype sharing among donors was expected to be affected by sequencing depth.

CD8 naive samples consisted of CD45RO-negative cells that were positively selected for CCR7, yielding a CD45RA+CCR7+ population without TemRA cells. Donors were healthy HIV-negative adults with no recently reported acute infections or vaccinations. All donors were Caucasian adults living in Nashville, Tennessee, USA. After blood collection by leukapheresis, PBMCs were isolated using Ficoll-Histopaque density gradient centrifugation and then cryopreserved in the vapor phase of liquid nitrogen. Analytical flow cytometry was used to check the purity and quantity of each magnetically sorted T cell population. From each sorted fraction, genomic DNA was isolated and quantified by UV absorbance on a Nanodrop 2000c. From cysteine to phenylalanine, the CDR3 is 18 amino acids long. Left in the record is the CDR3 DNA by itself, 54 bases read in frame from the first base. At the junction V is shortened by 1 base and J by 0 bases; bases outside the gene matches: 7. CDR1 and CDR2 were assigned from the germline V gene as LGHNA and YNFKEQ.

About this clone: No cognate antigen has been identified for it. Base qualities are not recorded, but no much larger clone differs from it by a single base.

Sequenced material: naive CD8+ T cells sorted from blood. Read against the paper, the sample's cell subset or site label means: CD45RA+CCR7+. The clonotype comes from a man aged 18 to 35 in good health. The chain joins TRBV4-2 to TRBJ2-3; the central 10 bases match TRBD2. At the DNA level, the sequence is TGTGCCAGCAGCCAAGGAGGGCTAGCGGGGGCTAGCACAGATACGCAGTATTTT. This is translated as CASSQGGLAGASTDTQYF.